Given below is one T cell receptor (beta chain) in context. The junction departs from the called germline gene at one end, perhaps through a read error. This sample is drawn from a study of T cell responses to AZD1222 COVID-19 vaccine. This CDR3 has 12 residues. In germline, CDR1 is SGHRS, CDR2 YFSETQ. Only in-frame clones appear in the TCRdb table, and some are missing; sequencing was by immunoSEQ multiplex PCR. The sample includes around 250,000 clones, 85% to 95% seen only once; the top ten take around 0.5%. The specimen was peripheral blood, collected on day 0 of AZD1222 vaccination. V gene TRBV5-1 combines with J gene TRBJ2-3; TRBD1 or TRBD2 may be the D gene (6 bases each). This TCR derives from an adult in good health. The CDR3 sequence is CASANEQGSGDF. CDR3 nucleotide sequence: TGCGCCAGCGCTAACGAACAGGGCTCGGGGGATTTT.